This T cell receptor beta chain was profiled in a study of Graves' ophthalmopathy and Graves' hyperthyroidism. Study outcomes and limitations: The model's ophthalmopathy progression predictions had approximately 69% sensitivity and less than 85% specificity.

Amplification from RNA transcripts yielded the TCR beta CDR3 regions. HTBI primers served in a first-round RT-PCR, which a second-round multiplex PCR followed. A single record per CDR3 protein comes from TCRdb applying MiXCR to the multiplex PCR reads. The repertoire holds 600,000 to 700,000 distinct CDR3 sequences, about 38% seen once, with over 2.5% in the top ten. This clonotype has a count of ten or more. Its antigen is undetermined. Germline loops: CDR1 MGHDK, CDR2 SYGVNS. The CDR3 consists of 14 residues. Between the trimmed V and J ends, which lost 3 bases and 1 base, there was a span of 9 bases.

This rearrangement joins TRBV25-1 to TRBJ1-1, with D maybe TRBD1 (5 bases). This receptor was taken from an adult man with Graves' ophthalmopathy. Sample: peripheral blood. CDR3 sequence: CASSDRQKNTEAFF. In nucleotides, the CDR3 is TGTGCCAGCAGTGATCGACAGAAGAACACTGAAGCTTTCTTT. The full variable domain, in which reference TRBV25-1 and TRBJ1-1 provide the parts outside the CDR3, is EADIYQTPRYLVIGTGKKITLECSQTMGHDKMYWYQQDPGMELHLIHYSYGVNSTEKGDLSSESTVSRIRTEHFPLTLESARPSHTSQYLCASSDRQKNTEAFFGQGTRLTVV.